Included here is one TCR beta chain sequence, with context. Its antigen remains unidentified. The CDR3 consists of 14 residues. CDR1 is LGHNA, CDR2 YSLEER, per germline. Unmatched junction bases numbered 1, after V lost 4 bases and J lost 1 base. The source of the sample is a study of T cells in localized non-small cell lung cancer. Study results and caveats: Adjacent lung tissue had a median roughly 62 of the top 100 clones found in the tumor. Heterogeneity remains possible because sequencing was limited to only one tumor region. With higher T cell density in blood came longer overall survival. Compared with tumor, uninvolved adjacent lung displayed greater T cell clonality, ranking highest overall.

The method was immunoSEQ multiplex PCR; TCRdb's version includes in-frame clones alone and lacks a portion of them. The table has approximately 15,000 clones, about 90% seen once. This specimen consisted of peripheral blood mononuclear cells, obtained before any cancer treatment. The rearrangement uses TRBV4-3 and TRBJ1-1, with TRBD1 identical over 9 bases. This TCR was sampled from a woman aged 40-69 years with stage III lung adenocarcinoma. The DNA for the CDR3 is TGCGCCAGCAGCCCGGACAGGGGGAACACTGAAGCTTTCTTT. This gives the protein CASSPDRGNTEAFF.